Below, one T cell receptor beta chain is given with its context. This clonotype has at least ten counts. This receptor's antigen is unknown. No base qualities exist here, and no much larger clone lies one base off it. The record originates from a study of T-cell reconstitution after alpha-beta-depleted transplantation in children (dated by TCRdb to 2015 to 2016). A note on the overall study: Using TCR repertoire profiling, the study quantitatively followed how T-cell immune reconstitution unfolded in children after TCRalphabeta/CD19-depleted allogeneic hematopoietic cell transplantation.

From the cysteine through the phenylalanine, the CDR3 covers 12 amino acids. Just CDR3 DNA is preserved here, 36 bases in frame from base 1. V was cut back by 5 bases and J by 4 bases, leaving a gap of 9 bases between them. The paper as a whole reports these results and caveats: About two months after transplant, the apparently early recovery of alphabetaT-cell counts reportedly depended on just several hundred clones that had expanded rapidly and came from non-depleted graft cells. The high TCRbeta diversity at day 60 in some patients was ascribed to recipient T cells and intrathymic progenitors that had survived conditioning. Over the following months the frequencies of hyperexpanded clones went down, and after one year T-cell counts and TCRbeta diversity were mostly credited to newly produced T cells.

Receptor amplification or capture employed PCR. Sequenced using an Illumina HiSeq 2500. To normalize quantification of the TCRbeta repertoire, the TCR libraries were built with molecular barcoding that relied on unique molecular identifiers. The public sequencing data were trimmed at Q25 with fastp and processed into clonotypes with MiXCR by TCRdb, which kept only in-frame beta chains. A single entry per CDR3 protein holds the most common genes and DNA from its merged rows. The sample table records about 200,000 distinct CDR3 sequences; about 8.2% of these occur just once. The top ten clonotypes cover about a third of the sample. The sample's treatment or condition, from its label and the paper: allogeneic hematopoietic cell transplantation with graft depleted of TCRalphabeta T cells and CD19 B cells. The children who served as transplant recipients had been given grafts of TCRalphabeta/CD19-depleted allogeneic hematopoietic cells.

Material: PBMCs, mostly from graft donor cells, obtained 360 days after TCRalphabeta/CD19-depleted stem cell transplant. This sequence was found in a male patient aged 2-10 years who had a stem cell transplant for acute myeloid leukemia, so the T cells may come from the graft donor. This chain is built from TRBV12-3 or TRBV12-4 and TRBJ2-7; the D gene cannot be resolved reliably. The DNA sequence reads TGTGCCAGCAGTCGCGAGGTGTACGAGCAGTACTTC. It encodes CASSREVYEQYF.